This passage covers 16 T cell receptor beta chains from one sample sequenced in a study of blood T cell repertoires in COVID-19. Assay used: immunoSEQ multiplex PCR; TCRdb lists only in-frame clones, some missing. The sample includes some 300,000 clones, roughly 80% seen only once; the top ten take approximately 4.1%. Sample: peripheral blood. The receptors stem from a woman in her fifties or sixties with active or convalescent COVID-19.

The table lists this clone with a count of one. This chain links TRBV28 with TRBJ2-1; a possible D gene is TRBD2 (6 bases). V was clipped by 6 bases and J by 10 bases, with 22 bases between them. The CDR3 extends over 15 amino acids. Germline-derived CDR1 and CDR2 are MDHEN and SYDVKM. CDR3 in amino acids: CASSTHGTHRIEQFF. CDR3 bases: TGTGCCAGCAGCACGCACGGGACTCACCGCATCGAGCAGTTCTTC.

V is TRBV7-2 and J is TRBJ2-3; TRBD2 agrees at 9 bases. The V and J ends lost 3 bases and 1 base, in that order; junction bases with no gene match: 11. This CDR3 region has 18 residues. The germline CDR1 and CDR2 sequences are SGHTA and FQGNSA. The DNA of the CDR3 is TGTGCCAGCAGCTTTTTAGCGGGAGCGCTTTTTGGCACAGATACGCAGTATTTT. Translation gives CASSFLAGALFGTDTQYF.

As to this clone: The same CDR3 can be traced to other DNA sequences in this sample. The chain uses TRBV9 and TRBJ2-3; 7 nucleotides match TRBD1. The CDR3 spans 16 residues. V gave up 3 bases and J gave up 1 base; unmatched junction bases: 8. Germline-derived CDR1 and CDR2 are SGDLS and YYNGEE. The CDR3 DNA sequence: TGTGCCAGCAGCGCTCGACAGGGAGAAGGCACAGATACGCAGTATTTT. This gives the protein CASSARQGEGTDTQYF.

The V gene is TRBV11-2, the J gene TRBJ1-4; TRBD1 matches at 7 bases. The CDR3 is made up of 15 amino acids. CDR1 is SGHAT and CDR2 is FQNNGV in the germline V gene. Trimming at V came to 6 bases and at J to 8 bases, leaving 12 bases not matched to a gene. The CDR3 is CASSYPTGFGEKLFF. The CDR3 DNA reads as TGTGCCAGCAGTTATCCGACAGGGTTCGGAGAAAAACTGTTTTTT.

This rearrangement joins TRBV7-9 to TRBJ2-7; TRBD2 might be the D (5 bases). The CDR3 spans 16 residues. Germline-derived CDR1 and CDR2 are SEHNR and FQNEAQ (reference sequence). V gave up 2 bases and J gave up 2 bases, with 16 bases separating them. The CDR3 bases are TGTGCCAGCAGCTTACAAGGCGGGCTAGCCGCCTACGAGCAGTACTTC. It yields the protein CASSLQGGLAAYEQYF.

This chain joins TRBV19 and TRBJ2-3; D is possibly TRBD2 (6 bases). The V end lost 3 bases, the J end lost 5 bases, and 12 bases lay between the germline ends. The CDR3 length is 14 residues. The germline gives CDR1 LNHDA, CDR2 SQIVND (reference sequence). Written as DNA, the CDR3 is TGTGCCAGTAGTATGGGACTTCCCGGAGATACGCAGTATTTT. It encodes CASSMGLPGDTQYF.

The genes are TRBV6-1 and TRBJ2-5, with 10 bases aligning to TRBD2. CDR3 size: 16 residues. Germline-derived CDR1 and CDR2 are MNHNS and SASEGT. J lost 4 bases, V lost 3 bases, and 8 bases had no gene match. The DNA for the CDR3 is TGTGCCAGCAGTGACCGGCGAGTAGCGGGAGGAGAGACCCAGTACTTC. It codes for CASSDRRVAGGETQYF.

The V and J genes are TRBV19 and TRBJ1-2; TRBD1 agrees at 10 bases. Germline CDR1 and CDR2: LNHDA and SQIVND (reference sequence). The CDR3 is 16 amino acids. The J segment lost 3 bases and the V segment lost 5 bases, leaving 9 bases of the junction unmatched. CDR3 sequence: CASSPRGTGVYYGYTF. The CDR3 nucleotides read TGTGCCAGTAGTCCTAGGGGGACAGGGGTCTACTATGGCTACACCTTC. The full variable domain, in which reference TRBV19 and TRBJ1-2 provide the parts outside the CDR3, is DGGITQSPKYLFRKEGQNVTLSCEQNLNHDAMYWYRQDPGQGLRLIYYSQIVNDFQKGDIAEGYSVSREKKESFPLTVTSAQKNPTAFYLCASSPRGTGVYYGYTFGSGTRLTVV.

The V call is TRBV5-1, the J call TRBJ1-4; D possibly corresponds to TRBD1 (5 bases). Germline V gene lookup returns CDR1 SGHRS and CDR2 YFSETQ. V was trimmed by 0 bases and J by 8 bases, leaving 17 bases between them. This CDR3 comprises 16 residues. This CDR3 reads CASSLGLQGSGEKLFF. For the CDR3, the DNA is TGCGCCAGCAGCTTGGGGCTGCAGGGCTCGGGCGAAAAACTGTTTTTT.

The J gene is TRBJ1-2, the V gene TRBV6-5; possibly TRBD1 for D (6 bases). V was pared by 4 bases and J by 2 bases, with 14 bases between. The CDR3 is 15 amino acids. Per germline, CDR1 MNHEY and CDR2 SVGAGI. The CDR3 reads CASSSWDTSNYGYTF. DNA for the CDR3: TGTGCCAGCAGTTCCTGGGACACATCAAACTATGGCTACACCTTC.

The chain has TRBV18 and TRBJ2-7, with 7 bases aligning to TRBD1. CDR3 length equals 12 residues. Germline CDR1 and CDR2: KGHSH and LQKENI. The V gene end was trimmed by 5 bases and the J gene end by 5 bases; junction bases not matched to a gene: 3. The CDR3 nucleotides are TGTGCCAGCTCATCGACAGGGAACGAGCAGTACTTC. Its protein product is CASSSTGNEQYF.

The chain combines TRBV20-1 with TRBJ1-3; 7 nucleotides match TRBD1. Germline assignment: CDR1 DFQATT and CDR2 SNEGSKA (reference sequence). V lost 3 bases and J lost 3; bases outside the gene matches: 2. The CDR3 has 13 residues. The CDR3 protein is CSASWDSGNTIYF. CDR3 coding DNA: TGCAGTGCTAGTTGGGACAGTGGAAACACCATATATTTT.

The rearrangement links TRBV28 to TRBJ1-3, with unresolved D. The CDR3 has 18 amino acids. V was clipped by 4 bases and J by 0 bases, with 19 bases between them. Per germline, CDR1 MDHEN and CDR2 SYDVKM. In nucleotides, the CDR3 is TGTGCCAGCAGTTCCCCGACAAGCTCCTTCTCCTCTGGAAACACCATATATTTT. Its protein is CASSSPTSSFSSGNTIYF.

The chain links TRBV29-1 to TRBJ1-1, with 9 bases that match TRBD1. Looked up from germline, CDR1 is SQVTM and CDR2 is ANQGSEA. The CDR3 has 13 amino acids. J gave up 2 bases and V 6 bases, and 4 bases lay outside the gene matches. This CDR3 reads CSVATGGNTEAFF. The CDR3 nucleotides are TGCAGCGTGGCGACAGGGGGAAACACTGAAGCTTTCTTT.

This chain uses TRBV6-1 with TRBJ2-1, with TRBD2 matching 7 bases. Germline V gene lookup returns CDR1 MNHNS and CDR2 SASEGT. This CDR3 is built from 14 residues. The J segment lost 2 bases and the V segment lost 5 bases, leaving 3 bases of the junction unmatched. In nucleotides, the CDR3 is TGTGCCAGCAGTCGGACTAGACCCTACAATGAGCAGTTCTTC. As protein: CASSRTRPYNEQFF.

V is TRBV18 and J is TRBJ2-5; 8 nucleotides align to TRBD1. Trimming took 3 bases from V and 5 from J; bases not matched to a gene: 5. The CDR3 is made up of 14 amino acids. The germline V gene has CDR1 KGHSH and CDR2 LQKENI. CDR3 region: CASSPAGGTETQYF. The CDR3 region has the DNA TGTGCCAGCTCACCGGCAGGGGGCACGGAGACCCAGTACTTC.